This T cell receptor beta chain was captured in a study of blood T cell repertoires in COVID-19. Overall study: Sample material is recorded as cDNA or gDNA derived from T cells, B-cell-depleted T cells, or PBMCs.

A single count supports this clone. Cohort allocation depended upon clinical history that participants reported. With 9 bases clipped from V and 2 bases from J, the junction kept 16 bases outside the gene matches. This CDR3 spans 17 amino acids. Germline CDR1 and CDR2: MDHEN and SYDVKM. Authors' processing steps: Estimated nucleated cell counts came from reference gene primer amplification. Assay: immunoSEQ multiplex PCR; the TCRdb copy retains only in-frame clones and omits some. That table supplies the V and J calls and clone size; D and trimming were determined from the DNA. The sample includes about 250,000 clones, around 86% seen only once; the top ten take around 1.7%.

The chain has TRBV28 and TRBJ2-4; TRBD1 matches 7 bases. The TCR originated in a man aged 35 to 55 who had recovered from COVID-19. Material for sequencing was PBMCs or T cells enriched from blood (not recorded which). CDR3 sequence: CASPPAGTESTKNIQYF. CDR3 nucleotides: TGTGCCAGTCCCCCCGCCGGGACAGAGTCCACCAAAAACATTCAGTACTTC. Together with reference TRBV28 and TRBJ2-4, the CDR3 gives the full variable domain: DVKVTQSSRYLVKRTGEKVFLECVQDMDHENMFWYRQDPGLGLRLIYFSYDVKMKEKGDIPEGYSVSREKKERFSLILESASTNQTSMYLCASPPAGTESTKNIQYFGAGTRLSVL.